This T cell receptor beta chain appears in the sequencing data of a study of cytomegalovirus exposure and HLA in healthy donors. Germline CDR1 is SEHNR and CDR2 is FQNEAQ (reference sequence). CDR3 length: 16 residues. The V end lost 0 bases, the J end lost 0 bases, and 11 bases lay between the germline ends. With 60 Vbeta and 13 Jbeta primers, the PCR was carried out. Only in-frame clones appear in the TCRdb table, and some are missing; sequencing was by immunoSEQ multiplex PCR. This sample yields 200,000 to 250,000 clones, of which 82% are seen a single time; 5% to 6% belongs to the top ten. Study-level findings and limits: Accounts indicate the classifier identified cytomegalovirus status with strong specificity and sensitivity.

Of note for this clone: Its antigen is unidentified.

The sequencing sample was made of PBMCs. The rearrangement links TRBV7-9 to TRBJ1-2; D gene ambiguous. This TCR came from a woman in her forties in good health and CMV-seropositive. The CDR3 is CASSLAGSGTNYGYTF. CDR3 coding DNA: TGTGCCAGCAGCTTAGCAGGATCCGGGACTAACTATGGCTACACCTTC. The entire variable domain, with the rest obtained from reference TRBV7-9 and TRBJ1-2, is as follows: DTGVSQNPRHKITKRGQNVTFRCDPISEHNRLYWYRQTLGQGPEFLTYFQNEAQLEKSRLLSDRFSAERPKGSFSTLEIQRTEQGDSAMYLCASSLAGSGTNYGYTFGSGTRLTVV.